A selection of T cell receptor beta chains follows, all from one sample in a study of cytomegalovirus exposure and HLA in healthy donors. Repertoires were generated with immunoSEQ multiplex PCR, while TCRdb's copy carries only in-frame clones and drops some. The sample has some 71,000 clones, 70% seen once. The sequenced material came from PBMCs. These receptors all stem from a woman between 50 and 59 years old in good health and CMV-seropositive. Both conserved end residues are part of each CDR3. A D gene is named only where the DNA matches it firmly. Expanded clones are given a class, and other clones once, few, many or no size at all.

V gene: TRBV9
CDR3 length: 14
clone size: few
J gene: TRBJ2-1
D gene: .
CDR3 protein: CASSLHPRGDEQFF
CDR3 DNA: TGTGCCAGCAGCCTCCATCCAAGGGGTGATGAGCAGTTCTTC

V gene: TRBV2
CDR3 length: 14
clone size: .
J gene: TRBJ1-2
D gene: .
CDR3 protein: CASNRGGTLYGYTF
CDR3 DNA: TGTGCCAGCAATCGGGGGGGGACGCTCTATGGCTACACCTTC

V gene: TRBV28
CDR3 length: 18
clone size: .
J gene: TRBJ2-1
D gene: .
CDR3 protein: CASSLLSYGPPEDNEQFF
CDR3 DNA: TGTGCCAGCAGTTTATTAAGTTATGGTCCGCCCGAGGACAATGAGCAGTTCTTC

V gene: TRBV13
CDR3 length: 13
clone size: .
J gene: TRBJ2-7
D gene: .
CDR3 protein: CASSSPGTYEQYF
CDR3 DNA: TGTGCCAGCAGCTCCCCAGGGACCTACGAGCAGTACTTC

V gene: TRBV27
CDR3 length: 15
clone size: .
J gene: TRBJ2-7
D gene: .
CDR3 protein: CASSFGRDKSYEQYF
CDR3 DNA: TGTGCCAGCAGTTTCGGCAGGGACAAATCCTACGAGCAGTACTTC

V gene: TRBV2
CDR3 length: 12
clone size: once
J gene: TRBJ1-5
D gene: .
CDR3 protein: CASSPEPNYQHF
CDR3 DNA: TGTGCCAGCAGTCCCGAGCCGAATTACCAGCATTTT

V gene: TRBV9
CDR3 length: 18
clone size: .
J gene: TRBJ2-3
D gene: TRBD2
CDR3 protein: CASSPKGVIAGAGDTQYF
CDR3 DNA: TGTGCCAGCAGCCCCAAAGGGGTGATAGCGGGAGCCGGGGATACGCAGTATTTT

V gene: TRBV29-1
CDR3 length: 12
clone size: medium-sized
J gene: TRBJ2-7
D gene: TRBD2
CDR3 protein: CSFSSGSYEQYF
CDR3 DNA: TGCAGCTTCTCTAGCGGGAGTTACGAGCAGTACTTC

V gene: TRBV28
CDR3 length: 14
clone size: .
J gene: TRBJ2-2
D gene: TRBD1
CDR3 protein: CASNPTGGTGELFF
CDR3 DNA: TGTGCCAGCAATCCGACAGGGGGTACCGGGGAGCTGTTTTTT

V gene: TRBV6-4
CDR3 length: 13
clone size: few
J gene: TRBJ2-1
D gene: .
CDR3 protein: CASSDYAESEQFF
CDR3 DNA: TGTGCCAGCAGTGACTACGCGGAGAGTGAGCAGTTCTTC

V gene: TRBV2
CDR3 length: 14
clone size: .
J gene: TRBJ1-1
D gene: TRBD1
CDR3 protein: CASSRRTGGTEAFF
CDR3 DNA: TGTGCCAGCAGCAGGAGGACAGGTGGCACTGAAGCTTTCTTT

V gene: TRBV2
CDR3 length: 14
clone size: .
J gene: TRBJ1-2
D gene: .
CDR3 protein: CASREGRQHFGYTF
CDR3 DNA: TGTGCCAGCAGGGAAGGCCGACAACATTTTGGCTACACCTTC

V gene: TRBV2
CDR3 length: 13
clone size: .
J gene: TRBJ2-7
D gene: .
CDR3 protein: CASTGTYSYEQYF
CDR3 DNA: TGTGCCAGCACCGGGACATACTCCTACGAGCAGTACTTC

V gene: TRBV15
CDR3 length: 15
clone size: .
J gene: TRBJ1-1
D gene: .
CDR3 protein: CATSARSGGNTEAFF
CDR3 DNA: TGTGCCACCAGCGCACGCTCGGGGGGGAACACTGAAGCTTTCTTT

V gene: TRBV7-2
CDR3 length: 15
clone size: .
J gene: TRBJ2-3
D gene: TRBD2
CDR3 protein: CASSPGGQGTDTQYF
CDR3 DNA: TGTGCCAGCAGCCCGGGAGGCCAGGGCACAGATACGCAGTATTTT

V gene: TRBV29-1
CDR3 length: 14
clone size: once
J gene: TRBJ1-5
D gene: .
CDR3 protein: CSVPGGASNQPQHF
CDR3 DNA: TGCAGCGTACCGGGAGGGGCCAGCAATCAGCCCCAGCATTTT

V gene: TRBV7-2
CDR3 length: 14
clone size: once
J gene: TRBJ1-2
D gene: .
CDR3 protein: CASSAQGTSYGYTF
CDR3 DNA: TGTGCCAGCAGCGCCCAGGGTACCAGCTATGGCTACACCTTC

V gene: TRBV2
CDR3 length: 15
clone size: .
J gene: TRBJ2-5
D gene: TRBD1
CDR3 protein: CASSAGTGLSGAQYF
CDR3 DNA: TGTGCCAGCAGTGCCGGGACAGGACTTTCGGGGGCCCAGTACTTC

V gene: TRBV13
CDR3 length: 14
clone size: .
J gene: TRBJ1-2
D gene: TRBD1
CDR3 protein: CASSLRGPIAGYTF
CDR3 DNA: TGTGCCAGCAGCTTAAGGGGGCCCATCGCTGGCTACACCTTC

V gene: TRBV19
CDR3 length: 14
clone size: few
J gene: TRBJ1-1
D gene: TRBD1
CDR3 protein: CATNIQGPNTEAFF
CDR3 DNA: TGTGCCACAAATATACAGGGGCCGAACACTGAAGCTTTCTTT

V gene: TRBV9
CDR3 length: 17
clone size: few
J gene: TRBJ2-1
D gene: TRBD2
CDR3 protein: CASSVVPLAGGHNEQFF
CDR3 DNA: TGTGCCAGCAGCGTAGTCCCGCTAGCGGGGGGACACAATGAGCAGTTCTTC

V gene: TRBV4-3
CDR3 length: 15
clone size: .
J gene: TRBJ2-7
D gene: TRBD1
CDR3 protein: CASSQARTGTYEQYF
CDR3 DNA: TGCGCCAGCAGCCAAGCTAGGACAGGGACCTACGAGCAGTACTTC

V gene: TRBV7-9
CDR3 length: 13
clone size: .
J gene: TRBJ2-1
D gene: .
CDR3 protein: CASSLATDNEQFF
CDR3 DNA: TGTGCCAGCAGCTTAGCAACGGACAATGAGCAGTTCTTC

V gene: TRBV19
CDR3 length: 16
clone size: .
J gene: TRBJ1-3
D gene: TRBD1
CDR3 protein: CASSEQGSASGNTIYF
CDR3 DNA: TGTGCCAGTAGTGAACAGGGGTCCGCTTCTGGAAACACCATATATTTT

V gene: TRBV5-1
CDR3 length: 15
clone size: medium-sized
J gene: TRBJ1-1
D gene: TRBD1
CDR3 protein: CASSWAGTENTEAFF
CDR3 DNA: TGCGCCAGCAGCTGGGCCGGGACAGAAAACACTGAAGCTTTCTTT

V gene: TRBV5-1
CDR3 length: 15
clone size: .
J gene: TRBJ2-7
D gene: .
CDR3 protein: CASSWGSGLIYEQYF
CDR3 DNA: TGCGCCAGCAGCTGGGGTTCGGGACTCATCTACGAGCAGTACTTC

V gene: TRBV6-5
CDR3 length: 15
clone size: .
J gene: TRBJ1-1
D gene: TRBD1
CDR3 protein: CASSGDRGRSAEAFF
CDR3 DNA: TGTGCCAGCAGTGGGGACAGGGGACGTTCCGCTGAAGCTTTCTTT

V gene: TRBV30
CDR3 length: 18
clone size: .
J gene: TRBJ2-5
D gene: TRBD2
CDR3 protein: CAWLKGSGSPTSPKTQYF
CDR3 DNA: TGTGCCTGGTTAAAAGGGAGCGGGAGCCCCACTAGCCCAAAGACCCAGTACTTC

V gene: TRBV15
CDR3 length: 15
clone size: many
J gene: TRBJ2-6
D gene: .
CDR3 protein: CATSRDNSGANVLTF
CDR3 DNA: TGTGCCACCAGCAGAGACAACTCTGGGGCCAACGTCCTGACTTTC

V gene: TRBV30
CDR3 length: 14
clone size: few
J gene: TRBJ2-6
D gene: .
CDR3 protein: CAWSSGSGANVLTF
CDR3 DNA: TGTGCCTGGTCGAGCGGCTCTGGGGCCAACGTCCTGACTTTC

V gene: TRBV2
CDR3 length: 13
clone size: .
J gene: TRBJ2-3
D gene: TRBD2
CDR3 protein: CASLSGSYDTQYF
CDR3 DNA: TGTGCCAGCCTTAGCGGGAGTTATGATACGCAGTATTTT

V gene: TRBV25-1
CDR3 length: 14
clone size: .
J gene: TRBJ2-1
D gene: TRBD2
CDR3 protein: CASSAPSGANEQFF
CDR3 DNA: TGTGCCAGCAGTGCCCCTAGCGGGGCAAATGAGCAGTTCTTC

V gene: TRBV7-8
CDR3 length: 18
clone size: few
J gene: TRBJ2-1
D gene: TRBD2
CDR3 protein: CASSGTAGTSGGLDEQFF
CDR3 DNA: TGTGCCAGCAGCGGAACGGCAGGGACTAGCGGGGGGCTCGATGAGCAGTTCTTC

V gene: TRBV25-1
CDR3 length: 15
clone size: .
J gene: TRBJ2-1
D gene: TRBD2
CDR3 protein: CASSEGRGGYNEQLF
CDR3 DNA: TGTGCCAGCAGTGAAGGGAGGGGAGGGTACAATGAGCAGCTCTTC

V gene: TRBV13
CDR3 length: 16
clone size: .
J gene: TRBJ2-1
D gene: TRBD2
CDR3 protein: CASSLVAGFSYNEQFF
CDR3 DNA: TGTGCCAGCAGCTTAGTAGCGGGGTTCTCCTACAATGAGCAGTTCTTC

V gene: TRBV7-6
CDR3 length: 16
clone size: .
J gene: TRBJ2-2
D gene: .
CDR3 protein: CASSLEVAVNTGELFF
CDR3 DNA: TGTGCCAGCAGCTTAGAGGTGGCGGTGAACACCGGGGAGCTGTTTTTT

V gene: TRBV29-1
CDR3 length: 17
clone size: .
J gene: TRBJ1-2
D gene: TRBD1
CDR3 protein: CSADNFGQGGINYGYTF
CDR3 DNA: TGCAGCGCTGACAACTTCGGACAGGGGGGGATTAACTATGGCTACACCTTC

V gene: TRBV30
CDR3 length: 20
clone size: once
J gene: TRBJ1-2
D gene: .
CDR3 protein: CAWSSPPQYRDGSYKYGYTF
CDR3 DNA: TGTGCCTGGAGTTCTCCCCCTCAATACAGGGATGGCTCCTACAAATATGGCTACACCTTC

V gene: TRBV7-8
CDR3 length: 16
clone size: .
J gene: TRBJ2-1
D gene: TRBD2
CDR3 protein: CASRRSGGSSYNEQFF
CDR3 DNA: TGTGCCAGCAGACGTAGCGGGGGGAGCTCCTACAATGAGCAGTTCTTC

V gene: TRBV6-6
CDR3 length: 14
clone size: once
J gene: TRBJ2-7
D gene: TRBD1
CDR3 protein: CASSYGRQGGEQYF
CDR3 DNA: TGTGCCAGCAGTTACGGGCGACAGGGCGGCGAGCAGTACTTC

V gene: TRBV5-8
CDR3 length: 16
clone size: .
J gene: TRBJ2-4
D gene: TRBD1
CDR3 protein: CASSKGQFLAKNIQYF
CDR3 DNA: TGTGCCAGCAGCAAGGGACAGTTTCTAGCCAAAAACATTCAGTACTTC

V gene: TRBV18
CDR3 length: 17
clone size: few
J gene: TRBJ1-6
D gene: TRBD1
CDR3 protein: CASSPLMQTGGNSPLHF
CDR3 DNA: TGTGCCAGCTCACCTTTGATGCAAACAGGGGGTAATTCACCCCTCCACTTT

V gene: TRBV7-7
CDR3 length: 14
clone size: once
J gene: TRBJ2-2
D gene: .
CDR3 protein: CASSPGLAPGELFF
CDR3 DNA: TGTGCCAGCAGCCCAGGACTCGCCCCCGGGGAGCTGTTTTTT

V gene: TRBV7-6
CDR3 length: 15
clone size: .
J gene: TRBJ2-7
D gene: .
CDR3 protein: CASSRTPTSSYEQYF
CDR3 DNA: TGTGCCAGCAGTAGAACCCCGACTAGCTCCTACGAGCAGTACTTC

V gene: TRBV13
CDR3 length: 14
clone size: .
J gene: TRBJ2-1
D gene: TRBD1
CDR3 protein: CASSYRTGTHEQFF
CDR3 DNA: TGTGCCAGCAGCTACCGGACAGGAACCCATGAGCAGTTCTTC

V gene: TRBV9
CDR3 length: 14
clone size: few
J gene: TRBJ2-2
D gene: .
CDR3 protein: CASSVQSNTGELFF
CDR3 DNA: TGTGCCAGCAGCGTACAGTCGAACACCGGGGAGCTGTTTTTT

V gene: TRBV2
CDR3 length: 14
clone size: .
J gene: TRBJ2-3
D gene: .
CDR3 protein: CASIRLRTTDTQYF
CDR3 DNA: TGTGCCAGCATCAGACTCAGAACCACAGATACGCAGTATTTT

V gene: TRBV7-3
CDR3 length: 15
clone size: few
J gene: TRBJ1-5
D gene: .
CDR3 protein: CASSEWGGSNQPQHF
CDR3 DNA: TGTGCCAGCAGCGAATGGGGAGGGTCCAATCAGCCCCAGCATTTT

V gene: TRBV15
CDR3 length: 13
clone size: .
J gene: TRBJ2-5
D gene: .
CDR3 protein: CATRDQGEWTQYF
CDR3 DNA: TGTGCCACCAGAGACCAAGGGGAATGGACCCAGTACTTC

V gene: TRBV5-4
CDR3 length: 18
clone size: .
J gene: TRBJ2-3
D gene: .
CDR3 protein: CASSDPPGVSTSTDTQYF
CDR3 DNA: TGTGCCAGCAGCGATCCCCCGGGAGTGTCGACTAGCACAGATACGCAGTATTTT

V gene: TRBV18
CDR3 length: 15
clone size: .
J gene: TRBJ2-6
D gene: TRBD1
CDR3 protein: CASSATGDGANVLTF
CDR3 DNA: TGTGCCAGCTCCGCGACAGGGGATGGGGCCAACGTCCTGACTTTC

V gene: TRBV5-1
CDR3 length: 14
clone size: .
J gene: TRBJ2-7
D gene: .
CDR3 protein: CASSPGGEGYEQYF
CDR3 DNA: TGCGCCAGCAGCCCCGGAGGGGAAGGCTACGAGCAGTACTTC

V gene: TRBV14
CDR3 length: 13
clone size: .
J gene: TRBJ1-1
D gene: .
CDR3 protein: CASSQGLDTEAFF
CDR3 DNA: TGTGCCAGCAGCCAAGGGCTGGACACTGAAGCTTTCTTT

V gene: TRBV18
CDR3 length: 13
clone size: .
J gene: TRBJ2-1
D gene: .
CDR3 protein: CASSPRELDEQFF
CDR3 DNA: TGTGCCAGCTCACCCCGGGAGTTGGATGAGCAGTTCTTC

V gene: TRBV27
CDR3 length: 15
clone size: .
J gene: TRBJ1-5
D gene: TRBD1
CDR3 protein: CASSDRDGRNQPQHF
CDR3 DNA: TGTGCCAGCAGTGACAGGGATGGTCGCAATCAGCCCCAGCATTTT

V gene: TRBV4-3
CDR3 length: 18
clone size: .
J gene: TRBJ2-6
D gene: TRBD1
CDR3 protein: CASSQATGQNSGANVLTF
CDR3 DNA: TGCGCCAGCAGCCAAGCGACAGGGCAAAACTCTGGGGCCAACGTCCTGACTTTC

V gene: TRBV9
CDR3 length: 14
clone size: .
J gene: TRBJ2-3
D gene: TRBD2
CDR3 protein: CASTSDISTDTQYF
CDR3 DNA: TGTGCTTCCACTAGCGATATTAGCACAGATACGCAGTATTTT

V gene: TRBV7-9
CDR3 length: 15
clone size: many
J gene: TRBJ1-3
D gene: TRBD1
CDR3 protein: CASSLAGTGGNTIYF
CDR3 DNA: TGTGCCAGCAGCTTAGCCGGGACAGGAGGAAACACCATATATTTT

V gene: TRBV5-4
CDR3 length: 16
clone size: .
J gene: TRBJ2-5
D gene: TRBD2
CDR3 protein: CASSLAGGARLETQYF
CDR3 DNA: TGTGCCAGCAGCTTGGCGGGGGGGGCAAGACTGGAGACCCAGTACTTC

V gene: TRBV27
CDR3 length: 17
clone size: .
J gene: TRBJ2-7
D gene: .
CDR3 protein: CASSLLGGKSKSHEQYF
CDR3 DNA: TGTGCCAGCTCCCTGTTAGGGGGAAAAAGTAAAAGCCACGAGCAGTACTTC